This T cell receptor (beta chain) was sequenced for a study of blood T cells in healthy people across ages. Findings and caveats of the study: With donor CMV status unknown, expanded clonotype changes were possibly confounded. Across the age range, TCR beta diversity per million T cells fell in a roughly linear way. It was the long-lived donors that had more naive CD4+ cells and higher diversity than aged donors.

This clonotype came up a few times. Its specificity is not known. Germline V gene sequence: CDR1 ENHRY, CDR2 SYGVKD. Trimming removed 2 bases from V and 0 bases from J; junction bases left unmatched: 7. This CDR3 comprises 18 residues. In terms of origin and age, donors were healthy Caucasian individuals from Russia aged about 6 to 100. Primers used in a second PCR of about 6 to 11 cycles were a sample-barcoded 5' primer and a J-beta primer mix. TCRdb re-analysed the 5' RACE reads in MiXCR, keeping a single row per CDR3 protein. Of around 1.5 million distinct CDR3 sequences listed, approximately 42% are singletons.

Specimen: blood. The V and J genes are TRBV10-3 and TRBJ2-3; 11 bases map to TRBD2. The sequence was obtained from a woman in her late teens or twenties in good health. CDR3 sequence reads: CAISETFRTSGSTDTQYF. The CDR3 DNA follows: TGTGCCATCAGTGAGACATTCCGGACTAGCGGGAGCACAGATACGCAGTATTTT.